This record concerns one TCR beta chain sequence. In the original workflow: Scientists estimated how many nucleated cells there were by amplifying reference gene primers. Profiling relied on immunoSEQ multiplex PCR, and the TCRdb table lists in-frame clones only, not all of them. The V and J calls and clone size come from that table; D and trimming were worked out from the DNA. Of about 120,000 clones in the sample, about 88% were seen once. This entry belongs to a study of blood T cell repertoires in COVID-19. Study in general: COVID-19 samples, acute and convalescent, were from the United States, Italy and Spain.

V was cut by 5 bases and J by 2 bases, with 3 bases left in between. CDR3 length: 11 residues. Germline V gene sequence: CDR1 MNHEY, CDR2 SVGAGI. The sequence derives from a woman of 80 years or more with acute or convalescent COVID-19. Sequenced material: peripheral blood. The V gene is TRBV6-5, the J gene TRBJ2-5; D remains ambiguous. The CDR3 DNA follows: TGTGCCAGCAGTCCACAAGAGACCCAGTACTTC. Residues: CASSPQETQYF.